Listed below are T cell receptor beta chains from one sample, sequenced in a study of blood T cell repertoires in COVID-19. Here immunoSEQ multiplex PCR was the method, and the copy in TCRdb shows in-frame clones only, minus some. The data show fewer than 80,000 clones, about nine tenths seen once. The sequenced sample was peripheral blood. These receptors were taken from a woman in her 50s with active or convalescent COVID-19. Each CDR3 is given with its conserved first and last residue. A D gene is named only where the DNA matches it firmly. Clone sizes are given selectively: once, few, many, or a class where the clone is expanded.

J gene | D gene | CDR3 length | clone size | V gene | CDR3 DNA | CDR3 protein
TRBJ1-5 | . | 16 | . | TRBV12-2 | TGTGCAAGTCGCCCAGCGGTCGGGGAATACCCTCAGCCCCAGCATTTT | CASRPAVGEYPQPQHF
TRBJ1-5 | . | 15 | few | TRBV4-1 | TGCGCCAGCAGCCACCAACAGGGTCGCAATCAGCCCCAGCATTTT | CASSHQQGRNQPQHF
TRBJ2-7 | . | 12 | . | TRBV13 | TGTGCCAGCAGCTTGTTACGGGACGAGCAGTACTTC | CASSLLRDEQYF
TRBJ2-1 | TRBD1 | 13 | . | TRBV12-3/TRBV12-4 | TGTGCCGCCGGACAGGGCGGCTTGGATGAGCAGTTCTTC | CAAGQGGLDEQFF
TRBJ1-1 | . | 13 | . | TRBV30 | TGTGCCAGGGAGGGACGGACGAACACTGAAGCTTTCTTT | CAREGRTNTEAFF
TRBJ1-5 | . | 18 | . | TRBV18 | TGTGCCAGCTCACCTGCCCTCCCAGGGGAGGGTAGCAATCAGCCCCAGCATTTT | CASSPALPGEGSNQPQHF
TRBJ2-7 | . | 13 | . | TRBV28 | TGTGCCAGCAGTTTAAACCCAAGGAGTGGGCAGTACTTC | CASSLNPRSGQYF
TRBJ1-1 | . | 12 | few | TRBV2 | TGTGCCAGCAGTAGGGGTTCCACTGAAGCTTTCTTT | CASSRGSTEAFF
TRBJ2-2 | . | 16 | . | TRBV18 | TGTGCCAGCTCACCCCCTGGGGGCTCGAACACCGGGGAGCTGTTTTTT | CASSPPGGSNTGELFF
TRBJ2-7 | . | 13 | . | TRBV5-1 | TGCGCCAGCAGCCAAGGACAGCATTACGAGCAGTACTTC | CASSQGQHYEQYF
TRBJ1-6 | TRBD1 | 16 | . | TRBV18 | TGTGCCAGCTCATCCGGCGCAGGGGGCTTGGATTCACCCCTCCACTTT | CASSSGAGGLDSPLHF
TRBJ2-1 | TRBD1 | 15 | . | TRBV2 | TGTGCCAACCTATGGGCACAGGGGGGCTACAATGAGCAGTTCTTC | CANLWAQGGYNEQFF
TRBJ2-3 | . | 14 | . | TRBV9 | TGTGCCAGCAGCGTATTGGTCGAAGGTGGGCCGCAGTATTTT | CASSVLVEGGPQYF